A single sample gave rise to the 30 T cell receptor beta chains below, sequenced in a study of cytomegalovirus exposure and HLA in healthy donors. Amplification used 60 Vbeta primers and 13 Jbeta primers. Produced via immunoSEQ multiplex PCR; TCRdb's table is partial and in-frame only. The sample consists of approximately 300,000 clones, about four fifths of them appearing once. The sequencing input was PBMCs. These receptors all come from a girl aged 2-10 years in good health and CMV-seronegative.

This chain links TRBV7-2 with TRBJ2-5; possibly TRBD1 for D (5 bases). The last part of the DNA fits TRBJ2-7 better; the J call may be wrong. The germline gives CDR1 SGHTA, CDR2 FQGNSA. CDR3 length: 16 amino acids. The DNA of the CDR3 is TGTGCCAGCAGCTCAAGACGGACAAGTACCCCTCACGAGCAGTACTTC. Translated: CASSSRRTSTPHEQYF.

This chain links TRBV5-6 with TRBJ2-5; D is unresolved. The V end lost 4 bases, the J end lost 2 bases, and 15 bases lay between the germline ends. The CDR3 runs to 15 residues. Germline CDR1 reads SGHDT; CDR2 reads YYEEEE. The CDR3 sequence: CASSTPGDRQETQYF. CDR3 nucleotide sequence: TGTGCCAGCAGCACACCCGGAGATCGGCAAGAGACCCAGTACTTC.

The chain is built from TRBV28 and TRBJ2-7, with 13 bases lining up with TRBD2. The CDR3 length is 20 residues. J gave up 1 base and V 3 bases, and 15 bases lay outside the gene matches. The germline V gene has CDR1 MDHEN and CDR2 SYDVKM. The CDR3 DNA is TGTGCCAGCAGTTTTGGAGGGTTTACTAGCGGGGGGGTAGTGTCCTACGAGCAGTACTTC. It specifies CASSFGGFTSGGVVSYEQYF.

The chain links TRBV5-6 to TRBJ2-7, with 9 bases that match TRBD1. The CDR3 sequence is 18 residues long. The ends lost 0 bases at V and 3 bases at J; junction bases unmatched: 13. CDR1 and CDR2 from the germline V gene are SGHDT and YYEEEE. The CDR3 region is CASSLAGTRDRDLYEQYF. For the CDR3, the DNA is TGTGCCAGCAGCTTGGCAGGAACGCGGGACAGGGACCTCTACGAGCAGTACTTC.

The gene calls are TRBV5-6 and TRBJ2-2; unclear D gene. This CDR3 comprises 11 residues. The germline gives CDR1 SGHDT, CDR2 YYEEEE. V shed 6 bases and J shed 7 bases, with 7 bases lying between them. CDR3 residues: CASTIHGELFF. Written as DNA, the CDR3 is TGTGCCAGCACCATACACGGGGAGCTGTTTTTT.

The chain is built from TRBV10-3 and TRBJ1-1; D not certain. Trimming took 5 bases from V and 2 from J, leaving 15 bases between them. This CDR3 is 15 amino acids long. Germline V gene sequence: CDR1 ENHRY, CDR2 SYGVKD. The DNA of the CDR3 is TGTGCCATCAGTCCGACACAGCGGATCAACACTGAAGCTTTCTTT. This encodes CAISPTQRINTEAFF.

The chain uses TRBV9 and TRBJ2-1; 8 bases are a match to TRBD2. V shed 1 base, J shed 6 bases, and the junction held 6 bases outside the gene matches. Germline loops: CDR1 SGDLS, CDR2 YYNGEE. The CDR3 consists of 15 residues. The CDR3 loop is CASSVSGRGGNEQFF. The CDR3 DNA reads TGTGCCAGCAGCGTATCGGGCCGGGGGGGCAATGAGCAGTTCTTC.

The chain couples TRBV4-2 to TRBJ1-2, with TRBD1 as a possible D gene (6 bases). Germline CDR1 and CDR2: LGHNA and YNFKEQ. V lost 0 bases to trimming and J lost 5 bases, with 22 bases between them. The CDR3 extends over 18 amino acids. This chain's CDR3 is CASSQDQVTGQWVYGYTF. The DNA of the CDR3 is TGTGCCAGCAGCCAAGATCAGGTTACAGGGCAATGGGTTTATGGCTACACCTTC.

The V gene is TRBV18, the J gene TRBJ2-2, with TRBD2 matching 7 bases. V lost 1 base, J lost 8 bases, and 7 bases stayed unmatched. This CDR3 has 15 residues. The germline V gene has CDR1 KGHSH and CDR2 LQKENI. The CDR3 sequence is CASSPRSSGEGELFF. The CDR3 coding sequence is TGTGCCAGCTCACCACGATCCAGCGGGGAGGGGGAGCTGTTTTTT.

The chain joins TRBV7-8 to TRBJ1-1, with 7 bases aligning to TRBD1. V dropped 2 bases and J dropped 3; count of bases not matched to a gene: 6. Germline CDR1 reads SGHVS; CDR2 reads FQNEAQ. CDR3 size: 15 residues. In nucleotides, the CDR3 is TGTGCCAGCAGCTTATTGGCAGGGGGGTACACTGAAGCTTTCTTT. Its protein product is CASSLLAGGYTEAFF.

This rearrangement joins TRBV7-3 to TRBJ2-2; D remains unclear. This CDR3 has 16 residues. The germline V and J ends were trimmed by 3 bases and 3 bases, with 14 bases remaining between them. The germline gives CDR1 SGHTA, CDR2 FQGTGA. CDR3 nucleotides: TGTGCCAGCAGCTTCGCGGCCAGTCGGGACACCGGGGAGCTGTTTTTT. Amino acids: CASSFAASRDTGELFF.

The chain uses TRBV10-3 and TRBJ2-2, with 7 positions matching TRBD1. This CDR3 is built from 15 residues. V was clipped by 10 bases and J by 5 bases; unmatched bases: 13. Germline V gene lookup returns CDR1 ENHRY and CDR2 SYGVKD. CDR3 nucleotide sequence: TGTGCCACCCACTCTATGACAGGGAGAACCGGGGAGCTGTTTTTT. This translates into CATHSMTGRTGELFF.

The rearrangement links TRBV19 to TRBJ1-2; D is ambiguous. V was clipped by 6 bases and J by 6 bases, with 5 bases between them. The CDR3 has 10 residues. The V gene's germline CDR1 is LNHDA and CDR2 SQIVND (reference sequence). The CDR3 nucleotides read TGTGCCAGTAGAAGCAATGGCTACACCTTC. This translates into CASRSNGYTF.

This clone was seen a single time. The V call is TRBV28, the J call TRBJ1-5; D is perhaps TRBD1 (6 bases). The CDR3 is 17 residues long. The ends were cut back, 5 bases at V and 1 base at J, with 18 bases in the middle. Germline V lookup: CDR1 MDHEN, CDR2 SYDVKM. CDR3 residues: CASSLDSQLMSNQPQHF. The CDR3, as DNA: TGTGCCAGCAGTCTGGACAGCCAGCTTATGAGCAATCAGCCCCAGCATTTT.

This clone was picked up a small number of times. V usage is TRBV6-4 and J usage is TRBJ2-3, with 8 positions matching TRBD1. The CDR3 length is 18 residues. The V and J ends lost 9 bases and 0 bases, in that order; junction bases with no gene match: 17. CDR1 is MRHNA and CDR2 is SNTAGT in the germline V gene. CDR3 sequence (DNA): TGTGCCAGGCCGGGACAGGACAGATTTCCCACTAGCACAGATACGCAGTATTTT. Translating it yields CARPGQDRFPTSTDTQYF.

This clone has only a few counts. The J gene is TRBJ1-5, the V gene TRBV28; D is possibly TRBD1 (5 bases). Trimming cost V 8 bases and J 7 bases, with 18 bases left between them. Germline assignment: CDR1 MDHEN and CDR2 SYDVKM. This CDR3 comprises 14 residues. CDR3 DNA sequence: TGTGCCAGCGGCCCCGCGGGGCGGCGGCAGCCCCAGCATTTT. It codes for CASGPAGRRQPQHF.

V is TRBV28 and J is TRBJ1-2, with D unclear. CDR3 length equals 13 residues. V gave up 2 bases and J gave up 4 bases, with 8 bases separating them. CDR1 and CDR2 (germline): MDHEN, SYDVKM. CDR3 bases: TGTGCCAGCAGTTTACTCACTGTCTATGGCTACACCTTC. Translated: CASSLLTVYGYTF.

The rearrangement links TRBV28 to TRBJ1-6, with a weak D call TRBD1 (6 bases). V was pared by 2 bases and J by 2 bases, with 10 bases between. Germline lookup yields CDR1 MDHEN and CDR2 SYDVKM. The CDR3 extends over 16 amino acids. DNA of the CDR3: TGTGCCAGCAGTTTAACAGGGCCCCCCTATAATTCACCCCTCCACTTT. As protein: CASSLTGPPYNSPLHF.

This clone was counted a single time. The rearrangement joins TRBV4-1 to TRBJ1-2; no firm D call. Germline CDR1 reads MGHRA; CDR2 reads YSYEKL. Trimming took 1 base from V and 6 from J, leaving 15 bases between them. The CDR3 sequence is 15 residues long. The CDR3 loop reads CASSQGLRGSNGYTF. The CDR3 DNA sequence: TGCGCCAGCAGCCAAGGACTACGGGGAAGCAATGGCTACACCTTC.

The chain couples TRBV6-1 to TRBJ2-3, with 8 positions matching TRBD2. From germline, CDR1 is MNHNS and CDR2 SASEGT. The CDR3 sequence is 14 residues long. The J segment lost 1 base and the V segment lost 7 bases, leaving 4 bases of the junction unmatched. CDR3 nucleotide sequence: TGTGCCAGCAAACGAGCGGGAGGCACAGATACGCAGTATTTT. It codes for CASKRAGGTDTQYF.

The chain employs TRBV4-1 and TRBJ1-1; D uncertain. V was trimmed by 3 bases and J by 5 bases, leaving 28 bases between them. CDR3 size: 19 residues. The germline V gene encodes CDR1 MGHRA and CDR2 YSYEKL. This chain's CDR3 is CASSHLHPGPDARWTEAFF. DNA of the CDR3: TGCGCCAGCAGCCACCTTCACCCTGGGCCCGACGCTCGGTGGACTGAAGCTTTCTTT.

The genes are TRBV6-5 and TRBJ2-7; TRBD2 matches at 14 bases. J was trimmed by 4 bases and V by 6 bases; bases with no gene match: 2. Looked up from germline, CDR1 is MNHEY and CDR2 is SVGAGI. The CDR3 covers 14 residues. CDR3 region: CASSGTSGSYEQYF. CDR3 DNA sequence: TGTGCCAGCAGCGGGACTAGCGGGAGTTACGAGCAGTACTTC.

V usage is TRBV4-2 and J usage is TRBJ2-3, with 11 bases lining up with TRBD2. This CDR3 region has 15 residues. Germline-derived CDR1 and CDR2 are LGHNA and YNFKEQ. V lost 5 bases, J lost 2 bases, and 3 bases stayed unmatched. Here the CDR3 DNA reads TGTGCCAGCAGCGCGACTAGCGGGAACACAGATACGCAGTATTTT. Residues: CASSATSGNTDTQYF.

The chain uses TRBV5-1 and TRBJ1-2; D is ambiguous. V lost 4 bases, J lost 4 bases, and 17 bases lay in between. Looked up from germline, CDR1 is SGHRS and CDR2 is YFSETQ. The CDR3 covers 15 residues. In nucleotides, the CDR3 is TGCGCCAGCAGCCCTAAAGCTCCGGCGGTCTATGGCTACACCTTC. The encoded protein is CASSPKAPAVYGYTF.

V and J are TRBV10-2 and TRBJ2-1, with 9 bases identical to TRBD2. Germline CDR1 is WSHSY and CDR2 is SAAADI. V lost 5 bases and J lost 3; bases outside the gene matches: 5. CDR3 length: 15 residues. The CDR3 sequence is CASSFFSGSYNEQFF. CDR3 DNA: TGCGCCAGCAGTTTCTTTAGCGGGAGCTACAATGAGCAGTTCTTC.

The CDR3 sequence is CASSYPRGGRETQYF. CDR3 bases: TGTGCCAGCAGTTACCCCCGCGGAGGGAGGGAGACCCAGTACTTC. This rearrangement joins TRBV28 to TRBJ2-5; TRBD2 might be the D (6 bases). This CDR3 spans 15 amino acids. Germline V gives CDR1 MDHEN, CDR2 SYDVKM. V was pared by 4 bases and J by 5 bases, with 17 bases between.

The CDR3 loop is CSVRRERGAGELFF. The DNA for the CDR3 is TGCAGCGTTAGAAGGGAAAGGGGCGCCGGGGAGCTGTTTTTT. V and J are TRBV29-1 and TRBJ2-2; tentatively, D is TRBD1 (5 bases). Trimming stripped 5 bases from V and 6 bases from J, with 16 bases between. CDR3 length: 14 amino acids. The V gene's germline CDR1 is SQVTM and CDR2 ANQGSEA.

In this sample, this clone turned up a few times. This rearrangement joins TRBV5-4 to TRBJ2-7; D perhaps matches TRBD2 (5 bases). The CDR3 has 13 residues. The V end lost 0 bases, the J end lost 3 bases, and 7 bases lay between the germline ends. Germline CDR1 and CDR2: SGHNT and YYREEE (reference sequence). DNA of the CDR3: TGTGCCAGCAGCTTGGGCGGAGGCTACGAGCAGTACTTC. Translated: CASSLGGGYEQYF.

The chain joins TRBV7-7 to TRBJ2-3, with 7 bases that match TRBD1. The germline V gene encodes CDR1 SSHAT and CDR2 FNYEAQ (reference sequence). This CDR3 is 15 amino acids long. V shed 3 bases, J shed 3 bases, and the junction held 6 bases outside the gene matches. The CDR3 is CASSFRQGPTDTQYF. CDR3 bases: TGTGCCAGCAGCTTTAGACAGGGCCCGACAGATACGCAGTATTTT.

Only one count was recorded for this clone. The genes are TRBV19 and TRBJ1-4; D gene uncertain. The CDR3 contains 13 residues. CDR1 is LNHDA and CDR2 is SQIVND in the germline V gene (reference sequence). V shed 5 bases and J shed 5 bases, with 9 bases lying between them. Here the CDR3 reads CASSLRLNEKLFF. CDR3 nucleotide sequence: TGTGCCAGTAGTCTTCGACTGAATGAAAAACTGTTTTTT.